Sequencing of this T cell receptor (beta chain) was carried out in a study of vaccination and CD4 T cells after COVID-19. Study-level background: Convalescent donors were composed of six males and four females, of whom two were Hispanic. Researchers treated control cultures with a CEFX pool, an HIV-1 Nef pool, or no peptide.

Germline V lookup: CDR1 SGHVS, CDR2 FNYEAQ. This CDR3 comprises 16 residues. V was shortened by 6 bases and J by 1 base, with 18 bases between the two germline ends. Sequenced with the Oncomine TCR Beta short-read assay was DNA taken from cultured CD4+ T cells. TCRdb independently ran MiXCR on the PCR reads; one entry per CDR3 protein. The sample shows about 7,800 distinct CDR3 sequences, approximately 41% of them seen only once. Treatment described: approximately nine-day PBMC culture with coronavirus spike peptide pools or control peptides (ViraFEST assay). One should note that the unexposed donor's CD4+ T cells were collected before the COVID-19 pandemic (2011-2018). When about 10 days of culture had elapsed, CD4+ T cells were isolated by negative selection. This clonotype was counted only a few times. What it recognizes is unknown.

The sequenced sample was CD4+ T cells from blood, cultured in vitro. This receptor was taken from a human donor in good health. V usage is TRBV7-6 and J usage is TRBJ2-5; perhaps TRBD2 as D (7 bases). CDR3: CASREIWRGPQETQYF. CDR3 bases: TGTGCCAGCAGGGAGATCTGGCGGGGGCCCCAAGAGACCCAGTACTTC.